A selection of T cell receptor beta chains follows, all from one sample in a study of post-analysis software for immune sequencing data. TCRdb redid the calling of the PCR reads with MiXCR, one entry per CDR3 protein. The sample records hundreds of thousands of distinct CDR3 sequences, 25% to 30% being singletons. Material: blood. All receptors derive from a girl between 5 and 17 years old with multiple sclerosis. CDR3s include the opening cysteine and the closing phenylalanine or tryptophan. Each record gives: J gene, clone size, V gene, D gene, CDR3 protein, CDR3 DNA. D genes are given only for firm matches. Clone size appears in some rows only: once, few, many, or a class for an expanded clone.

J gene: TRBJ1-6; clone size: -; V gene: TRBV4-1; D gene: -; CDR3 protein: CASSRLTGMTSPLHF; CDR3 DNA: TGCGCCAGCAGCCGCCTTACCGGGATGACCTCACCCCTCCACTTT
J gene: TRBJ1-4; clone size: few; V gene: TRBV5-1; D gene: -; CDR3 protein: CASKDGIATNEKLFF; CDR3 DNA: TGCGCCAGCAAGGACGGTATTGCAACTAATGAAAAACTGTTTTTT
J gene: TRBJ2-3; clone size: -; V gene: TRBV7-2; D gene: -; CDR3 protein: CASSPGTPDTQYF; CDR3 DNA: TGTGCCAGCAGCCCCGGGACTCCAGATACGCAGTATTTT
J gene: TRBJ1-5; clone size: few; V gene: TRBV5-1; D gene: -; CDR3 protein: CASSPDPLQPQHF; CDR3 DNA: TGCGCCAGCAGCCCGGACCCCCTACAGCCCCAGCATTTT
J gene: TRBJ2-7; clone size: few; V gene: TRBV4-3; D gene: -; CDR3 protein: CASSQDRHVSYEQYF; CDR3 DNA: TGCGCCAGCAGCCAAGATCGTCACGTTTCCTACGAGCAGTACTTC
J gene: TRBJ2-2; clone size: -; V gene: TRBV27; D gene: -; CDR3 protein: CACRPGLNTGELFF; CDR3 DNA: TGTGCCTGTCGACCGGGACTCAACACCGGGGAGCTGTTTTTT
J gene: TRBJ1-2; clone size: -; V gene: TRBV29-1; D gene: TRBD1; CDR3 protein: CSVPDGQARGGDTF; CDR3 DNA: TGCAGCGTTCCTGATGGACAGGCACGCGGTGGCGACACCTTC
J gene: TRBJ2-1; clone size: few; V gene: TRBV6-2/TRBV6-3; D gene: TRBD1; CDR3 protein: CASSSQQGMPYNEQFF; CDR3 DNA: TGTGCCAGCAGTTCTCAACAGGGGATGCCCTACAATGAGCAGTTCTTC
J gene: TRBJ2-1; clone size: -; V gene: TRBV29-1; D gene: TRBD2; CDR3 protein: CSYYAGGWEGNEQFF; CDR3 DNA: TGCAGCTACTACGCGGGGGGTTGGGAGGGCAATGAGCAGTTCTTC
J gene: TRBJ2-3; clone size: -; V gene: TRBV3-1; D gene: -; CDR3 protein: CASSPSVRDMQYF; CDR3 DNA: TGTGCCAGCAGCCCCAGCGTCAGGGATATGCAGTATTTT
J gene: TRBJ1-4; clone size: few; V gene: TRBV7-2; D gene: -; CDR3 protein: CASSLVGGAREKLFF; CDR3 DNA: TGTGCCAGCAGCTTAGTTGGGGGGGCGCGGGAAAAACTGTTTTTT
J gene: TRBJ2-7; clone size: -; V gene: TRBV24-1; D gene: TRBD1; CDR3 protein: CATSGHDRGTYEQYF; CDR3 DNA: TGTGCCACCAGTGGCCATGACAGGGGAACCTACGAGCAGTACTTC
J gene: TRBJ2-1; clone size: -; V gene: TRBV6-1; D gene: -; CDR3 protein: CASSEDGVYNEQFF; CDR3 DNA: TGTGCCAGCAGTGAAGACGGGGTCTACAATGAGCAGTTCTTC
J gene: TRBJ2-5; clone size: few; V gene: TRBV3-1; D gene: -; CDR3 protein: CASRSWEAPQETQYF; CDR3 DNA: TGTGCCAGCAGATCCTGGGAAGCGCCTCAAGAGACCCAGTACTTC
J gene: TRBJ2-7; clone size: few; V gene: TRBV20-1; D gene: -; CDR3 protein: CSALGVGSVDEQYF; CDR3 DNA: TGCAGTGCCCTGGGGGTCGGGAGCGTCGACGAGCAGTACTTC
J gene: TRBJ2-3; clone size: -; V gene: TRBV12-3/TRBV12-4; D gene: TRBD2; CDR3 protein: CASSPGTSADTEYF; CDR3 DNA: TGTGCCAGCAGTCCCGGGACTAGCGCAGATACGGAGTATTTT
J gene: TRBJ2-1; clone size: -; V gene: TRBV19; D gene: -; CDR3 protein: CASSIVGRQTSSYNEQFF; CDR3 DNA: TGTGCCAGTAGTATAGTCGGGCGGCAGACTAGCTCCTACAATGAGCAGTTCTTC
J gene: TRBJ2-5; clone size: -; V gene: TRBV5-1; D gene: TRBD1; CDR3 protein: CASSWTGAETQYF; CDR3 DNA: TGCGCCAGCAGCTGGACAGGGGCAGAGACCCAGTACTTC
J gene: TRBJ2-1; clone size: few; V gene: TRBV20-1; D gene: -; CDR3 protein: CSARVGSTFYNEQFF; CDR3 DNA: TGCAGTGCTAGAGTTGGCTCCACCTTCTACAATGAGCAGTTCTTC
J gene: TRBJ2-1; clone size: few; V gene: TRBV12-3/TRBV12-4; D gene: TRBD2; CDR3 protein: CASSVAGGPHNEQFF; CDR3 DNA: TGTGCCAGCAGTGTAGCGGGAGGGCCCCACAATGAGCAGTTCTTC
J gene: TRBJ2-7; clone size: few; V gene: TRBV6-2/TRBV6-3; D gene: -; CDR3 protein: CASSYHAYEQYF; CDR3 DNA: TGTGCCAGCAGTTACCACGCTTACGAGCAGTACTTC
J gene: TRBJ2-1; clone size: -; V gene: TRBV18; D gene: -; CDR3 protein: CASATNNEQFF; CDR3 DNA: TGTGCCAGCGCGACTAACAATGAGCAGTTCTTC
J gene: TRBJ1-2; clone size: -; V gene: TRBV29-1; D gene: -; CDR3 protein: CSVEIRDGYTF; CDR3 DNA: TGCAGCGTTGAAATCAGGGATGGCTACACCTTC
J gene: TRBJ1-2; clone size: -; V gene: TRBV4-3; D gene: -; CDR3 protein: CASSQGLRLDYGYTF; CDR3 DNA: TGCGCCAGCAGCCAGGGGCTCAGGTTGGACTATGGCTACACCTTC
J gene: TRBJ1-4; clone size: -; V gene: TRBV10-3; D gene: -; CDR3 protein: CAISGDVDEKLFF; CDR3 DNA: TGTGCCATCAGCGGGGACGTGGATGAAAAACTGTTTTTT
J gene: TRBJ1-2; clone size: -; V gene: TRBV4-1; D gene: TRBD1; CDR3 protein: CASSQEGQNYGYTF; CDR3 DNA: TGCGCCAGCAGCCAAGAGGGACAGAACTATGGCTACACCTTC
J gene: TRBJ2-1; clone size: -; V gene: TRBV2; D gene: -; CDR3 protein: CASSVTASSYNEQFF; CDR3 DNA: TGTGCCAGCAGTGTGACAGCGAGCTCCTACAATGAGCAGTTCTTC
J gene: TRBJ2-2; clone size: -; V gene: TRBV20-1; D gene: -; CDR3 protein: CSAREVGELFF; CDR3 DNA: TGCAGTGCTAGAGAGGTCGGGGAGCTGTTTTTT
J gene: TRBJ2-5; clone size: few; V gene: TRBV19; D gene: -; CDR3 protein: CASSISVPQETQYF; CDR3 DNA: TGTGCCAGTAGTATATCGGTTCCTCAAGAGACCCAGTACTTC
J gene: TRBJ2-5; clone size: -; V gene: TRBV7-9; D gene: -; CDR3 protein: CASSILQGSKETQYF; CDR3 DNA: TGTGCCAGCAGCATCCTGCAGGGGTCGAAGGAGACCCAGTACTTC
J gene: TRBJ2-1; clone size: -; V gene: TRBV5-1; D gene: -; CDR3 protein: CASSPRRTPYNEQFF; CDR3 DNA: TGCGCCAGCAGCCCGCGACGGACCCCCTACAATGAGCAGTTCTTC